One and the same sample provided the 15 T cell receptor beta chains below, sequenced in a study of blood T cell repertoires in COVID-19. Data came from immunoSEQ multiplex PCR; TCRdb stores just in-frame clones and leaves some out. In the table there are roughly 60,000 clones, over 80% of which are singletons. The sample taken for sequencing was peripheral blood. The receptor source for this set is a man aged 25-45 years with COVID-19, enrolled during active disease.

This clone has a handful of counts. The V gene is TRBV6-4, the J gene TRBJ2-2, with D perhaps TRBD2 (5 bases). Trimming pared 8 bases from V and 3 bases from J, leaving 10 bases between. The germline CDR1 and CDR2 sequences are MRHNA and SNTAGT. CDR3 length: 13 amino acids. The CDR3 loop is CASGSQDTGELFF. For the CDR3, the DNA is TGTGCCAGCGGGAGCCAGGACACCGGGGAGCTGTTTTTT.

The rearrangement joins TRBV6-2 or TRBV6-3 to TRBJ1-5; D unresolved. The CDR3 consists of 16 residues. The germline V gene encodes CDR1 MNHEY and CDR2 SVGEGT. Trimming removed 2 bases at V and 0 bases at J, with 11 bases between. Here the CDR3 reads CASSYTQDYSNQPQHF. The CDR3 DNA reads TGTGCCAGCAGTTACACCCAGGACTATAGCAATCAGCCCCAGCATTTT.

CDR3 bases: TGTGCCAGCAGCCTCGTGTTAGGGGCTGGAAACACCATATATTTT. This encodes CASSLVLGAGNTIYF. The rearrangement links TRBV6-5 to TRBJ1-3; perhaps TRBD1 as D (5 bases). The ends were cut back, 6 bases at V and 2 bases at J, with 14 bases in the middle. Germline V gene sequence: CDR1 MNHEY, CDR2 SVGAGI. The CDR3 consists of 15 residues.

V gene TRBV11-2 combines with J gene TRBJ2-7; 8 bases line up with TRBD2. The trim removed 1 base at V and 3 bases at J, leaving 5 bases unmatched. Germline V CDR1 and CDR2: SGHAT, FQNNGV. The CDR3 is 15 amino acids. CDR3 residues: CASSLAAGVSYEQYF. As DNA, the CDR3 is TGTGCCAGCAGCTTAGCAGCGGGAGTTAGCTACGAGCAGTACTTC.

CDR3 amino acids: CSARLRQEAFF. Written as DNA, the CDR3 is TGCAGTGCTAGATTAAGACAGGAAGCTTTCTTT. This sequence joins TRBV20-1 and TRBJ1-1; TRBD1 is a possible D gene (5 bases). The V and J ends lost 2 bases and 8 bases respectively, with 9 bases between them. From germline, CDR1 is DFQATT and CDR2 SNEGSKA (reference sequence). The CDR3 loop spans 11 amino acids.

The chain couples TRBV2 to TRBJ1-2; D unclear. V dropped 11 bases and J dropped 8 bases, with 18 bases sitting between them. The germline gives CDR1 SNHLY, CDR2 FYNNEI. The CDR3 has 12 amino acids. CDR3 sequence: CALPAGLRGYTF. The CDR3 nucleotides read TGTGCCCTGCCTGCAGGCCTTCGGGGCTACACCTTC.

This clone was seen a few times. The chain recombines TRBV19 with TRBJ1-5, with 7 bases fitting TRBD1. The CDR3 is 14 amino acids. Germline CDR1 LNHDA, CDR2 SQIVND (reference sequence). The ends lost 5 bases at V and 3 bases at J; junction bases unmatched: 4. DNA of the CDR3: TGTGCCAGTAGTCCACAGGGGAACAATCAGCCCCAGCATTTT. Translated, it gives CASSPQGNNQPQHF.

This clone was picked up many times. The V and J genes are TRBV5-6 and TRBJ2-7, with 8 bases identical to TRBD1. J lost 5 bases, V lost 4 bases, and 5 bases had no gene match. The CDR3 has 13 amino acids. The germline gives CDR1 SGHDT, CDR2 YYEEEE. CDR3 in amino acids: CASSLSTGDEQYF. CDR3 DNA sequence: TGTGCCAGCAGCCTATCGACAGGGGACGAGCAGTACTTC.

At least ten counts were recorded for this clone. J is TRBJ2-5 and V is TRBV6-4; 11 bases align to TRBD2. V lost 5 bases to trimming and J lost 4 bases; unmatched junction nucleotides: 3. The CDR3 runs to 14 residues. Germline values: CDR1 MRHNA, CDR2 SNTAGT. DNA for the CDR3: TGTGCCAGCAGTCCGACTAGCGGGGTAGAGACCCAGTACTTC. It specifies CASSPTSGVETQYF.

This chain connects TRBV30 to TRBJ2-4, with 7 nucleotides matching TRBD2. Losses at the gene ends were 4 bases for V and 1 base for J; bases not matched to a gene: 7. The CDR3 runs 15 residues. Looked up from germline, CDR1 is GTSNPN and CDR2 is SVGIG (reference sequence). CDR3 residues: CAWTRGTIAKNIQYF. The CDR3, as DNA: TGTGCCTGGACGCGGGGGACTATCGCCAAAAACATTCAGTACTTC.

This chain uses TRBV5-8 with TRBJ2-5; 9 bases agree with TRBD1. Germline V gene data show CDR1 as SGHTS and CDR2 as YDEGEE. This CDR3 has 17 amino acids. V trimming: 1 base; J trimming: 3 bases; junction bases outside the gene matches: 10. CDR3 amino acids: CASSLSLTGQGKETQYF. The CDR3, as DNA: TGTGCCAGCAGCTTGAGCCTCACGGGACAGGGTAAAGAGACCCAGTACTTC.

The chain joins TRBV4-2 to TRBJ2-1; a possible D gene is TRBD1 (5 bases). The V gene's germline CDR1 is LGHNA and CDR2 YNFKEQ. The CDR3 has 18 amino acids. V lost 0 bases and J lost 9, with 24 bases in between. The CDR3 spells CASSQDHPRRRGLREQFF. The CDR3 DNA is TGTGCCAGCAGCCAAGACCACCCAAGGAGAAGGGGTTTGCGTGAGCAGTTCTTC.

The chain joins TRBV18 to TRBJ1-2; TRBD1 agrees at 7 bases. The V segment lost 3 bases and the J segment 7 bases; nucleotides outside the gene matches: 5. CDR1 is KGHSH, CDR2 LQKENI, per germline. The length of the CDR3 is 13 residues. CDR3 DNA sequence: TGTGCCAGCTCACCTCGACAGGGAAGTGGCTACACCTTC. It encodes CASSPRQGSGYTF.

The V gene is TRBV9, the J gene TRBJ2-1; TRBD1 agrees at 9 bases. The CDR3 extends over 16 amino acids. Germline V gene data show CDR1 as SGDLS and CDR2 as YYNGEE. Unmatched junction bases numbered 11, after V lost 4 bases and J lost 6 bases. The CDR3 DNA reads TGTGCCAGCAGCCAACCTGGGACAGGGCAATTCAATGAGCAGTTCTTC. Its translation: CASSQPGTGQFNEQFF.

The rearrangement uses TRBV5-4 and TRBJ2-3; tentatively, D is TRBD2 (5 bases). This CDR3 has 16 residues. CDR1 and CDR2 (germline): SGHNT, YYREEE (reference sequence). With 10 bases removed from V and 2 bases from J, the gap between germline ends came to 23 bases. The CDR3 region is CAARPGPSPPTDTQYF. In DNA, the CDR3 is TGTGCCGCCCGACCTGGCCCTAGCCCACCCACAGATACGCAGTATTTT.